This T cell receptor (beta chain) was recovered during a study of blood T cell repertoires in COVID-19. Study-wide context: The samples span acute and convalescent COVID-19 from the United States, Italy and Spain. Sources were T cells, B-cell-depleted T cells, or PBMCs; the material itself was cDNA or gDNA.

In the original processing: Cell counts per sample came from amplifying reference gene primers. The table came from immunoSEQ multiplex PCR; TCRdb's copy has only in-frame clones and leaves some out. V, J and clone size are those of that table, while D and trimming were read from the DNA. The data contain tens of thousands of clones, about nine tenths of them singletons. This CDR3 has 13 amino acids. CDR1 and CDR2 from the germline V gene are SEHNR and FQNEAQ (reference sequence). The V segment lost 4 bases and the J segment 4 bases; nucleotides outside the gene matches: 3. Sequencing input: peripheral blood. The V call is TRBV7-9, the J call TRBJ1-1, with TRBD1 matching over 7 bases. The source is a human donor in a cohort sampled during active COVID-19. CDR3 region: CASSWNRGTEAFF. The CDR3 DNA reads TGTGCCAGCAGCTGGAACAGGGGCACTGAAGCTTTCTTT.